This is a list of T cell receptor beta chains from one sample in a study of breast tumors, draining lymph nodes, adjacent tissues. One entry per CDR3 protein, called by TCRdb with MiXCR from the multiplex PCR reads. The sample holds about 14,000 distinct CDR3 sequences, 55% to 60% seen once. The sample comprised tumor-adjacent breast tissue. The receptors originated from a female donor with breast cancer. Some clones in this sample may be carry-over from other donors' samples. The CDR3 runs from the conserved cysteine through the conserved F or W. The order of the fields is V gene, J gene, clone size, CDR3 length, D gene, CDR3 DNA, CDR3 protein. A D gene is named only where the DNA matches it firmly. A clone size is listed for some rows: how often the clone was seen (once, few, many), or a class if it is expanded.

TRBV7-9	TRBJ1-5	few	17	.	TGTGCCAGCAGCCCCCCCCGGCCGGGATCAAGCAATCAGCCCCAGCATTTT	CASSPPRPGSSNQPQHF
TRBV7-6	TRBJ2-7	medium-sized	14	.	TGTGCCAGCAAAACGGGGACGAGCTCCTACGAGCAGTACTTC	CASKTGTSSYEQYF
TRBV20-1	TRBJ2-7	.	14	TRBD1	TGCAGTGCTACCTCGGGGACAGGGGCCTACGAGCAGTACTTC	CSATSGTGAYEQYF
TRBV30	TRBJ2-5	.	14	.	TGCGCCTGGAGCCGGGACAACGTTTCGGAGACCCAGTACTTC	CAWSRDNVSETQYF
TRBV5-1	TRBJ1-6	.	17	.	TGCGCCAGCAGCTTGTCCAGTCCGGTGCAGGGAATATCACCCCTCCACTTT	CASSLSSPVQGISPLHF
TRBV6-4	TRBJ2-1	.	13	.	TGTGCCAGCAGCGAGACAGGATACAATGAGCAGTTCTTC	CASSETGYNEQFF
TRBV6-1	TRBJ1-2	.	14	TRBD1	TGTGCCAGCAGGCCGGGACAGCTAAACTATGGCTACACCTTC	CASRPGQLNYGYTF
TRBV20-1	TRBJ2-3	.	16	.	TGCAGTGCTACCAACCGGGGCCAGGGAAGGGCAGATACGCAGTATTTT	CSATNRGQGRADTQYF
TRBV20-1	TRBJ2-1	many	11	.	TGCAGTGCTAGGAGGGACTATGAGCAGTTCTTC	CSARRDYEQFF
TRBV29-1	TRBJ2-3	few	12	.	TGCAGCGTCACGGACGGGACAGATACGCAGTATTTT	CSVTDGTDTQYF
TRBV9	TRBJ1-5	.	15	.	TGTGCCAGCAGCGTAGGGGTTGACAGCAATCAGCCCCAGCATTTT	CASSVGVDSNQPQHF
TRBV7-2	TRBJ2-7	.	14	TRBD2	TGTGCCAGCAGCTTCCTAGCGGGACGGAACGAGCAGTACTTC	CASSFLAGRNEQYF
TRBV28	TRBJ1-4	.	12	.	TGTGCCAGCAGTCGAGGGAATGAAAAACTGTTTTTT	CASSRGNEKLFF
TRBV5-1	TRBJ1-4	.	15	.	TGCGCCAGCAGCTTGGAAACAGCCGCCGGAGAAAAACTGTTTTTT	CASSLETAAGEKLFF
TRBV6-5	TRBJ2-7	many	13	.	TGTGCCAGCAGTTACGGGCAAGAATCGGAGCAGTACTTC	CASSYGQESEQYF
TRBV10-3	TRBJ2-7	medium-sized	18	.	TGTGCCATCAGTGAGGGTCTAACGGCGGAGGGCCAGTCCTACGAGCAGTACTTC	CAISEGLTAEGQSYEQYF
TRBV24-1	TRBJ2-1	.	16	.	TGTGCCACCAGTGAGGGTCTAGTGCGGGGCAACAATGAGCAGTTCTTC	CATSEGLVRGNNEQFF
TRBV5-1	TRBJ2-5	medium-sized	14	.	TGCGCCAGCCGGGTGGGGGGCCCCCAAGAGACCCAGTACTTC	CASRVGGPQETQYF
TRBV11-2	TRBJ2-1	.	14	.	TGTGCGCCCAGCCCGGACATTTCCTACAATGAGCAGTTCTTC	CAPSPDISYNEQFF
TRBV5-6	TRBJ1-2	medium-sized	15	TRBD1	TGTGCCAGCAGCCCTTGGGACAGGGATTCCTATGGCTACACCTTC	CASSPWDRDSYGYTF
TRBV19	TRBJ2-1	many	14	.	TGTGCCAGTAGTATAGGGCGGGAAGGTGATGAGCAGTTCTTC	CASSIGREGDEQFF
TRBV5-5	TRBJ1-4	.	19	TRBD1	TGTGCCAGCAGCTTGGGGACTAGTTTAGGGTACAGGGGAGAGGAAAAACTGTTTTTT	CASSLGTSLGYRGEEKLFF
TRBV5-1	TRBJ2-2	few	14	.	TGCGCCAGCAGCGTGGACAGTAACACCGGGGAGCTGTTTTTT	CASSVDSNTGELFF
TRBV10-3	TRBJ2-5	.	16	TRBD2	TGTGCCATCAGTGAGTCGACGACTAGCGGCCAAGAGACCCAGTACTTC	CAISESTTSGQETQYF
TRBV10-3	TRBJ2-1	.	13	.	TGTGCCACCGAAAGCAGCTCCTACAATGAGCAGTTCTTC	CATESSSYNEQFF
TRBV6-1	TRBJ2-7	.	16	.	TGTGCCAGCAGTGAACATTGGACGACGCTGGAAAACGAGCAGTACTTC	CASSEHWTTLENEQYF
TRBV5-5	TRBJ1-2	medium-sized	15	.	TGTGCCAGCAGCTTGGAAGGGGGAGCTAACTATGGCTACACCTTC	CASSLEGGANYGYTF
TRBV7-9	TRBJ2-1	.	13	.	TGTGCCAACAGTTCAAGCTCCTACAATGAGCAGTTCTTC	CANSSSSYNEQFF
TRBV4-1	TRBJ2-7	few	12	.	TGCGCCAGCAGCCAAGTATCCGCCAAGCAGTACTTC	CASSQVSAKQYF
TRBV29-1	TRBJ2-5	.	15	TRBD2	TGCAGCGTTCTCGGGGGAGGGCCGGGGGGGGAGACCCAGTACTTC	CSVLGGGPGGETQYF
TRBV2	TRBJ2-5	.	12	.	TGTGCCAGCAGTGGGGTGGAAGAGACCCAGTACTTC	CASSGVEETQYF
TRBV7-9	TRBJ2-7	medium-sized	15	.	TGTGCCAGCAGCCCCTGGACCGAAAGCTCCTACGAGCAGTACTTC	CASSPWTESSYEQYF
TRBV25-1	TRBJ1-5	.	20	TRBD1	TGTGCCAGCAGCTTACCCAACCGGGACAGTAGGACGAATAGCAATCAGCCCCAGCATTTT	CASSLPNRDSRTNSNQPQHF
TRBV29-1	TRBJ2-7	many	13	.	TGCAGCGCGCTCGGGGACTCCTCCTACGAGCAGTACTTC	CSALGDSSYEQYF
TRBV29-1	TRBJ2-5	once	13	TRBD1	TGCAGCGTAGCGAAGACAGGGTGGGAGACCCAGTACTTC	CSVAKTGWETQYF
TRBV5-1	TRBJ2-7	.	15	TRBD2	TGCGCCAGCAGCTTGGGGGTGCGGGAGGGCGGCGAGCAGTACTTC	CASSLGVREGGEQYF
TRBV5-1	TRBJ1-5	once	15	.	TGCGCCAGCAGCCCGACGGGTCAGCTCAATCAGCCCCAGCATTTT	CASSPTGQLNQPQHF
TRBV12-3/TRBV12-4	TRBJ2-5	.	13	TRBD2	TGTGCCAGCAGCTCCAGCGGGAGGGAAGCCCAGTACTTC	CASSSSGREAQYF
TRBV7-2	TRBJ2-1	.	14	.	TGTGCCAGCAGCTTAGAAACCCTTTACAATGAGCAGTTCTTC	CASSLETLYNEQFF
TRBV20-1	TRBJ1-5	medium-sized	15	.	TGCAGTGCTAGTGGGGACCCTGGGCGCAATCAGCCCCAGCATTTT	CSASGDPGRNQPQHF
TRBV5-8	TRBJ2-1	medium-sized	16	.	TGTGCCAGCAGCTTCCAGGCCCGTGGCTCCTACAATGAGCAGTTCTTC	CASSFQARGSYNEQFF
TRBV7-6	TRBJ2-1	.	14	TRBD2	TGTGCCAGCAGCGCCCGACTAGCGGGTAATGAGCAGTTCTTC	CASSARLAGNEQFF
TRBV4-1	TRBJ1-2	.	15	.	TGCGCCAGCAGCCAAGTAATACCGGGGCCCTATGGCTACACCTTC	CASSQVIPGPYGYTF
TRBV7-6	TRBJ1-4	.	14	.	TGTGCCAGCAGCTTATCTACAGGAGATGAAAAACTGTTTTTT	CASSLSTGDEKLFF
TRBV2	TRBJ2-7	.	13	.	TGTGCCAGCACTCGGGACATCCCTCGTGAGCAGTACTTC	CASTRDIPREQYF
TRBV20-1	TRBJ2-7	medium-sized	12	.	TGCAGTGCTAGGGAACCCCCGGCGGAGCAGTACTTC	CSAREPPAEQYF
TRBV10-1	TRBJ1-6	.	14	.	TGCGCCATCTGTATGAGGACATGTGATTCACCCCTCCACTTT	CAICMRTCDSPLHF
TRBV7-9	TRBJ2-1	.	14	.	TGTGCCAGCAGCTTAGTTGCGGGGGCAGGTGAGCAGTTCTTC	CASSLVAGAGEQFF
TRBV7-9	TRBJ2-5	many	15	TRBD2	TGTGCCAGCAGCGCCGCTAGCGGGAGCACTGAGACCCAGTACTTC	CASSAASGSTETQYF
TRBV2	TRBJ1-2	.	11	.	TGTGCCAGCAGAGTTGGCCCGGGCTACACCTTC	CASRVGPGYTF
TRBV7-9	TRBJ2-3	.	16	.	TGTGCCAGCAGCTCCCGGGTGGGCGGGTCCACAGATACGCAGTATTTT	CASSSRVGGSTDTQYF
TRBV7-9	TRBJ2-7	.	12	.	TGCGCCAGCAGCTTAAGGACGTACGAGCAGTACTTC	CASSLRTYEQYF
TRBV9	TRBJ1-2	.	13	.	TGTGCCAGCAGCCCAGAGGGGGATGGTGGCTACACCTTC	CASSPEGDGGYTF
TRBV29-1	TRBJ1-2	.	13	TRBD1	TGCAGAGTTTGCGGGACAGGGGTATATGGCTACACCTTC	CRVCGTGVYGYTF
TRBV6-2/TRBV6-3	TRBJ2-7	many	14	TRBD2	TGTGCCAGCAGTTACGCTAGCGGATCCTACGAGCAGTACTTC	CASSYASGSYEQYF
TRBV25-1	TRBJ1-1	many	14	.	TGTGCCAGCAGTGACCTCGTACAGGGAGGTGAAGCTTTCTTT	CASSDLVQGGEAFF